This T cell receptor beta chain was sequenced for a study of blood T cell repertoires in COVID-19. CDR1 and CDR2 from the germline V gene are LNHNV and YYDKDF (reference sequence). The ends were cut back, 5 bases at V and 8 bases at J, with 12 bases in the middle. The CDR3 has 13 amino acids. The repertoire was sequenced with immunoSEQ multiplex PCR; TCRdb's copy has only in-frame clones and lacks some. The table lists some 200,000 clones, about 76% of them singletons. The sequence was collected from a woman aged 50 to 60 with acute COVID-19. The chain combines TRBV15 with TRBJ1-4; tentative D call: TRBD1 (5 bases). The sequenced sample consisted of PBMCs or T cells enriched from blood (not recorded which). The CDR3 loop reads CATSLGGIEKLFF. The CDR3 DNA sequence: TGTGCCACCAGCCTCGGGGGGATCGAAAAACTGTTTTTT.